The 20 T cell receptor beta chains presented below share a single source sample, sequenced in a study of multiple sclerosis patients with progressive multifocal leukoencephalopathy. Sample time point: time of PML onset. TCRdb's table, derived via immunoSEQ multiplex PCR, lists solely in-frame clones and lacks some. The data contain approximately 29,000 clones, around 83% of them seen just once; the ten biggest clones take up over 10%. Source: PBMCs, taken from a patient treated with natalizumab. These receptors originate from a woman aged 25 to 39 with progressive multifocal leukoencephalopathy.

The CDR3 bases are TGCGCCAGCAGTAGCGGAGAGGCCGGGGAGCTGTTTTTT. Its protein product is CASSSGEAGELFF. The J gene is TRBJ2-2, the V gene TRBV10-1, with D maybe TRBD2 (5 bases). This CDR3 comprises 13 residues. V lost 5 bases and J lost 6, with 10 bases in between. Germline V lookup: CDR1 WNHNN, CDR2 SYGVQD (reference sequence).

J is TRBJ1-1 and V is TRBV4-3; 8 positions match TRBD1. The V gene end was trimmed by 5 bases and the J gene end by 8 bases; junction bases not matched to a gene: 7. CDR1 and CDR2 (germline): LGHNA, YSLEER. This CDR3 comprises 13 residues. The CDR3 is CASSSSDRVEAFF. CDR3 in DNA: TGCGCCAGCAGCTCCTCGGACAGGGTAGAAGCTTTCTTT.

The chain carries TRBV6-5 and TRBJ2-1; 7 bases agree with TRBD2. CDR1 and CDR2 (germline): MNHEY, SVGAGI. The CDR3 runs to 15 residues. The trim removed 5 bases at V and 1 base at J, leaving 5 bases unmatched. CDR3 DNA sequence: TGTGCCAGCAGTACCCGGGGGGAGTCCTACAATGAGCAGTTCTTC. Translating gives CASSTRGESYNEQFF.

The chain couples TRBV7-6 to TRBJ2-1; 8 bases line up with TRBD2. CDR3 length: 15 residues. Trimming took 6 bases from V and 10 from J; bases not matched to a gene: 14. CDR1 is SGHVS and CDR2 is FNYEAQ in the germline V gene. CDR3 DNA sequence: TGTGCCAGCAGTCTAGGGGCGGGGGGCCCCGGGGAGCAGTTCTTC. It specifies CASSLGAGGPGEQFF. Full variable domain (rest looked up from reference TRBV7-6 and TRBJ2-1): GAGVSQSPRYKVTKRGQDVALRCDPISGHVSLYWYRQALGQGPEFLTYFNYEAQQDKSGLPNDRFSAERPEGSISTLTIQRTEQRDSAMYRCASSLGAGGPGEQFFGPGTRLTVL.

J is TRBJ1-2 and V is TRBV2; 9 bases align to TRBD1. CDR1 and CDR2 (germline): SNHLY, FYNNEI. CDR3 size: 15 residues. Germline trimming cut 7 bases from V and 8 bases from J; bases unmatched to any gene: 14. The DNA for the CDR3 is TGTGCCAGCATCCGAATGCCACAGGGGGCAGGAGGCTACACCTTC. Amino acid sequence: CASIRMPQGAGGYTF.

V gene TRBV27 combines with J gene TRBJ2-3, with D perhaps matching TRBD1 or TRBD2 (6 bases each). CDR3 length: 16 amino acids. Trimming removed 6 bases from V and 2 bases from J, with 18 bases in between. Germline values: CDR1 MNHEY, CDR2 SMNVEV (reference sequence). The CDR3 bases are TGTGCCAGCAGCACTAAGGGGGGCCTATTCACAGATACGCAGTATTTT. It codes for CASSTKGGLFTDTQYF.

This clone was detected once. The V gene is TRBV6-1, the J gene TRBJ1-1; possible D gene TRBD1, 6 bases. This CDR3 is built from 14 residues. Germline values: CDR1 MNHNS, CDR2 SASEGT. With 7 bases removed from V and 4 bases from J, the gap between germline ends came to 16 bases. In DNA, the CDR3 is TGTGCCAGCACTCTGACGGGGGGCATCACTGAAGCTTTCTTT. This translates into CASTLTGGITEAFF.

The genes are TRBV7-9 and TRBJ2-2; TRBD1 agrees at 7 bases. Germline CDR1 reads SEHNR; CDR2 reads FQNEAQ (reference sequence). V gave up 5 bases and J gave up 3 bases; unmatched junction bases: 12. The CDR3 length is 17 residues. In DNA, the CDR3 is TGTGCCAGCAGCATAAGACAGGGCCCGGTGGACACCGGGGAGCTGTTTTTT. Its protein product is CASSIRQGPVDTGELFF.

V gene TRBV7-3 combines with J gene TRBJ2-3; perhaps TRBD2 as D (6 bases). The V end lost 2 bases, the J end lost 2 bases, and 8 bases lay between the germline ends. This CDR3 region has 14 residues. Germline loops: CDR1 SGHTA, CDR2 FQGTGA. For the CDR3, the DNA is TGTGCCAGCAGCTTAGGCGGGAACACAGATACGCAGTATTTT. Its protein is CASSLGGNTDTQYF.

As DNA, the CDR3 is TGTGCCAGCAGACTAAAAGGCACGGAGCTCTCCTACAATGAGCAGTTCTTC. This codes for CASRLKGTELSYNEQFF. The chain carries TRBV7-2 and TRBJ2-1; D call uncertain. This CDR3 is 17 amino acids long. Trimming cost V 6 bases and J 0 bases, with 18 bases left between them. Germline CDR1 reads SGHTA; CDR2 reads FQGNSA.

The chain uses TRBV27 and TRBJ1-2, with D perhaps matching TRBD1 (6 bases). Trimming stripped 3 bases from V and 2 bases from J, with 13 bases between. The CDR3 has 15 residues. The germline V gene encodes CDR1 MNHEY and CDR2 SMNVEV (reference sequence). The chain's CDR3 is CASSLKGHQNYGYTF. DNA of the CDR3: TGTGCCAGCAGTTTGAAGGGACACCAAAACTATGGCTACACCTTC.

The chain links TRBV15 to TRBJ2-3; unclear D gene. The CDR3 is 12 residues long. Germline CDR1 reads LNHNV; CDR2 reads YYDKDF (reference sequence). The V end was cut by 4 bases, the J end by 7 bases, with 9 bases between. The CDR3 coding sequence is TGTGCCACCAGCAAGGCCTTACATACGCAGTATTTT. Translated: CATSKALHTQYF.

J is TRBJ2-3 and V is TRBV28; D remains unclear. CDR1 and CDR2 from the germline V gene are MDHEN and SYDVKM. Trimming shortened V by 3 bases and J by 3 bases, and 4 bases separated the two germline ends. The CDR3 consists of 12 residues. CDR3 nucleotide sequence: TGTGCCAGCAGTTTGGCTACAGATACGCAGTATTTT. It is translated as CASSLATDTQYF.

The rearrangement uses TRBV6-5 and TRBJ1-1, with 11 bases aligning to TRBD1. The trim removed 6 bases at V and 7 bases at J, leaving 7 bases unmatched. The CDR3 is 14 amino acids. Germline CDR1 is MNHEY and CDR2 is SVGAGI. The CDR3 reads CASRHGTGGFEAFF. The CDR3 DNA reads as TGTGCCAGCAGACACGGGACAGGGGGTTTTGAAGCTTTCTTT.

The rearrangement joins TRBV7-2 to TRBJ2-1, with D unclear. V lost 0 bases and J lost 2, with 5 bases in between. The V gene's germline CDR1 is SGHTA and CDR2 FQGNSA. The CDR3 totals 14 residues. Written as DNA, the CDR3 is TGTGCCAGCAGCTTAGCGGGTACCTACAATGAGCAGTTCTTC. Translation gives CASSLAGTYNEQFF.

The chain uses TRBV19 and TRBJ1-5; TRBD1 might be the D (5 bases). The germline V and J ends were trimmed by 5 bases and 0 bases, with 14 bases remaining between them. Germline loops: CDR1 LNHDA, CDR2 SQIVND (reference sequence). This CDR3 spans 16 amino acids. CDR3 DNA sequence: TGTGCCAGTAGTCCTACAGGTAGTCATAGCAATCAGCCCCAGCATTTT. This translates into CASSPTGSHSNQPQHF. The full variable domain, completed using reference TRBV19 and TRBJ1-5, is DGGITQSPKYLFRKEGQNVTLSCEQNLNHDAMYWYRQDPGQGLRLIYYSQIVNDFQKGDIAEGYSVSREKKESFPLTVTSAQKNPTAFYLCASSPTGSHSNQPQHFGDGTRLSIL.

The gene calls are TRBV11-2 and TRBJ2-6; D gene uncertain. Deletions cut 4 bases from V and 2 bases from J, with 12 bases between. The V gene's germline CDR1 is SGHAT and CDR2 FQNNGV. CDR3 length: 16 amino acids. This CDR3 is CASSSDGNPGANVLTF. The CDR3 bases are TGTGCCAGCAGCTCGGACGGAAATCCTGGGGCCAACGTCCTGACTTTC.

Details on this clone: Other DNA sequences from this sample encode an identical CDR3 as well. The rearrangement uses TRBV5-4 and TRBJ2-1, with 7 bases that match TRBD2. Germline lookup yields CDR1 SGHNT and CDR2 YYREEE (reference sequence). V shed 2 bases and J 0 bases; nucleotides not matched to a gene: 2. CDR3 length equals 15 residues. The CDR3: CASSLAGSSYNEQFF. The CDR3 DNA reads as TGTGCCAGCAGCTTAGCGGGGTCCTCCTACAATGAGCAGTTCTTC.

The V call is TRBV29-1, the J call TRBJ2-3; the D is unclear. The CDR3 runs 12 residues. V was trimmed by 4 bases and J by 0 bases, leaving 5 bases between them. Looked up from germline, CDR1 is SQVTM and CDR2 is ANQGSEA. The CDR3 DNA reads TGCAGCGTTGTTGTTAGCACAGATACGCAGTATTTT. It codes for CSVVVSTDTQYF.

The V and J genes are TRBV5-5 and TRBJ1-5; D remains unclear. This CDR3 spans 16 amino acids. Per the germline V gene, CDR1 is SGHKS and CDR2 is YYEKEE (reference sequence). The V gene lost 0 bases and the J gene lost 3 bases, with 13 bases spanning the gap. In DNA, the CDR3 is TGTGCCAGCAGCTTGGGTAACCCAAACAACAATCAGCCCCAGCATTTT. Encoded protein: CASSLGNPNNNQPQHF.